This T cell receptor beta chain was sequenced during a study of blood T cell repertoires in COVID-19. Study-wide background: Acute and convalescent COVID-19 samples came from the United States, Italy and Spain. T cells, B-cell-depleted T cells, or PBMCs provided the cDNA or gDNA that served as material.

Only in-frame clones appear in the TCRdb table, and some are missing; sequencing was by immunoSEQ multiplex PCR. The sample lists fewer than 140,000 clones, under 85% occurring once. From germline, CDR1 is LNHDA and CDR2 SQIVND (reference sequence). Deletions cut 4 bases from V and 4 bases from J, with 11 bases between. CDR3 length: 13 amino acids. The sequenced sample was peripheral blood. This TCR was sampled from a woman in her sixties or seventies with acute or convalescent COVID-19. V and J are TRBV19 and TRBJ2-7, with a weak D call TRBD2 (5 bases). The DNA for the CDR3 is TGTGCCAGTAGTACGGACTGGGCGTACGAGCAGTACTTC. Residues: CASSTDWAYEQYF. The variable domain in full, with the rest retrieved from reference TRBV19 and TRBJ2-7, is DGGITQSPKYLFRKEGQNVTLSCEQNLNHDAMYWYRQDPGQGLRLIYYSQIVNDFQKGDIAEGYSVSREKKESFPLTVTSAQKNPTAFYLCASSTDWAYEQYFGPGTRLTVT.